One sample yielded the 27 T cell receptor beta chains listed below, sequenced in a study of cytomegalovirus exposure and HLA in healthy donors. The PCR was carried out with 60 Vbeta primers and 13 Jbeta primers. Measured with immunoSEQ multiplex PCR; TCRdb has only the in-frame clones, and not every one. This table holds tens of thousands of clones. Sample: PBMCs. The origin of the receptors is a female donor in good health and CMV-seronegative.

The rearrangement joins TRBV10-3 to TRBJ2-5; 8 nucleotides agree with TRBD2. V shed 2 bases, J shed 1 base, and the junction held 3 bases outside the gene matches. This CDR3 has 15 amino acids. Looked up from germline, CDR1 is ENHRY and CDR2 is SYGVKD. CDR3 coding DNA: TGTGCCATCAGTGAGGCGGGGGGCATCCAAGAGACCCAGTACTTC. Translating gives CAISEAGGIQETQYF.

The rearrangement links TRBV5-5 to TRBJ2-7, with D possibly being TRBD1 (6 bases). V was trimmed by 4 bases and J by 2 bases, leaving 31 bases between them. CDR1 is SGHKS, CDR2 YYEKEE, per germline (reference sequence). The CDR3 is 20 residues long. The CDR3 DNA reads as TGTGCCAGCAGCCGCACAGTGGTGTTGTCCAGTGGAGAGGGGGCCTACGAGCAGTACTTC. As protein: CASSRTVVLSSGEGAYEQYF.

The V and J genes are TRBV5-1 and TRBJ1-2; a possible D gene is TRBD1 (6 bases). This CDR3 is built from 15 residues. V was trimmed by 0 bases and J by 2 bases, leaving 11 bases between them. Germline-derived CDR1 and CDR2 are SGHRS and YFSETQ. CDR3 in amino acids: CASSLDDRQNYGYTF. In nucleotides, the CDR3 is TGCGCCAGCAGCTTGGACGACAGGCAGAACTATGGCTACACCTTC.

This rearrangement joins TRBV20-1 to TRBJ1-2; no clear D. The CDR3 sequence is 11 residues long. The V gene lost 8 bases and the J gene lost 2 bases, with 9 bases spanning the gap. Germline V gene data show CDR1 as DFQATT and CDR2 as SNEGSKA (reference sequence). The CDR3 coding sequence is TGCAGTAGCTTTGCGAACTATGGCTACACCTTC. Protein sequence: CSSFANYGYTF.

The rearrangement joins TRBV30 to TRBJ1-5; D is undetermined. Trimming stripped 0 bases from V and 1 base from J, with 13 bases between. CDR1 is GTSNPN, CDR2 SVGIG, per germline (reference sequence). The CDR3 sequence is 16 residues long. The CDR3 here is CAWSVARVRSNQPQHF. CDR3 DNA sequence: TGTGCCTGGAGTGTAGCCCGGGTGAGAAGCAATCAGCCCCAGCATTTT. Combining the CDR3 with reference TRBV30 and TRBJ1-5 gives the whole variable domain SQTIHQWPATLVQPVGSPLSLECTVEGTSNPNLYWYRQAAGRGLQLLFYSVGIGQISSEVPQNLSASRPQDRQFILSSKKLLLSDSGFYLCAWSVARVRSNQPQHFGDGTRLSIL.

CDR3 bases: TGTGCCCACAGGGGGCGAGACACAGATACGCAGTATTTT. This sequence encodes CAHRGRDTDTQYF. The rearrangement links TRBV2 to TRBJ2-3; 9 bases are shared with TRBD1. CDR1 and CDR2 (germline): SNHLY, FYNNEI. Germline trimming cut 11 bases from V and 2 bases from J; bases unmatched to any gene: 5. The CDR3 consists of 13 residues.

V usage is TRBV4-1 and J usage is TRBJ2-7; TRBD1 is a possible D gene (6 bases). Trimming removed 1 base from V and 2 bases from J, with 18 bases in between. Germline V gene data show CDR1 as MGHRA and CDR2 as YSYEKL. This CDR3 comprises 17 residues. The CDR3 nucleotides are TGCGCCAGCAGCCAAGGGCTAAGGGGGACACCCCCCTACGAGCAGTACTTC. This codes for CASSQGLRGTPPYEQYF.

CDR3: CASSQSGTRESGYTF. As DNA, the CDR3 is TGTGCCAGCAGCCAATCCGGGACAAGGGAAAGTGGCTACACCTTC. The chain employs TRBV4-2 and TRBJ1-2; a weak D match, TRBD1 (6 bases). V was trimmed by 2 bases and J by 7 bases, leaving 17 bases between them. Germline values: CDR1 LGHNA, CDR2 YNFKEQ. The CDR3 totals 15 residues.

This chain links TRBV7-6 with TRBJ1-2; D might be TRBD1 (5 bases). V lost 5 bases to trimming and J lost 1 base, with 5 bases between them. The CDR3 loop spans 12 amino acids. The germline V gene encodes CDR1 SGHVS and CDR2 FNYEAQ. This chain's CDR3 is CASSQGNYGYTF. The DNA for the CDR3 is TGTGCCAGCAGCCAGGGTAACTATGGCTACACCTTC. The full variable domain, completed using reference TRBV7-6 and TRBJ1-2, is GAGVSQSPRYKVTKRGQDVALRCDPISGHVSLYWYRQALGQGPEFLTYFNYEAQQDKSGLPNDRFSAERPEGSISTLTIQRTEQRDSAMYRCASSQGNYGYTFGSGTRLTVV.

This chain uses TRBV27 with TRBJ2-7, with 8 positions matching TRBD1. Losses at the gene ends were 6 bases for V and 1 base for J; bases not matched to a gene: 2. This CDR3 contains 13 residues. Germline V gene lookup returns CDR1 MNHEY and CDR2 SMNVEV (reference sequence). The CDR3 coding sequence is TGTGCCAGCAGACGGACAGGGTCCTACGAGCAGTACTTC. Its translation: CASRRTGSYEQYF.

V is TRBV5-1 and J is TRBJ2-1, with TRBD2 matching 9 bases. This CDR3 has 15 residues. V was clipped by 4 bases and J by 5 bases; unmatched bases: 7. Germline values: CDR1 SGHRS, CDR2 YFSETQ. The CDR3 region is CASSKTSGKNNEQFF. CDR3 DNA: TGCGCCAGCAGCAAGACTAGCGGAAAAAACAATGAGCAGTTCTTC.

CDR3 amino acids: CAISESAGQSEAFF. Here the CDR3 DNA reads TGTGCCATCAGTGAGTCGGCAGGACAATCTGAAGCTTTCTTT. The gene calls are TRBV10-3 and TRBJ1-1; maybe TRBD1 (5 bases). Trimming shortened V by 0 bases and J by 6 bases, and 11 bases separated the two germline ends. This CDR3 has 14 residues. Germline-derived CDR1 and CDR2 are ENHRY and SYGVKD.

V gene TRBV7-3 combines with J gene TRBJ2-7, with 8 bases that match TRBD1. Germline assignment: CDR1 SGHTA and CDR2 FQGTGA. The CDR3 has 15 amino acids. V was pared by 4 bases and J by 1 base, with 6 bases of the junction left unmatched. The CDR3 loop is CASSSRQGLSYEQYF. The CDR3 nucleotides are TGTGCCAGCAGCTCCCGACAGGGGCTTTCCTACGAGCAGTACTTC. The full variable domain, with the rest looked up from reference TRBV7-3 and TRBJ2-7, is GAGVSQTPSNKVTEKGKYVELRCDPISGHTALYWYRQSLGQGPEFLIYFQGTGAADDSGLPNDRFFAVRPEGSVSTLKIQRTERGDSAVYLCASSSRQGLSYEQYFGPGTRLTVT.

V usage is TRBV28 and J usage is TRBJ2-6; D is perhaps TRBD2 (5 bases). Deletions cut 11 bases from V and 3 bases from J, with 5 bases between. CDR3 length: 11 amino acids. Germline loops: CDR1 MDHEN, CDR2 SYDVKM. The CDR3 coding sequence is TGTGCCGCGGGTGGGGCCAACGTCCTGACTTTC. Encoded protein: CAAGGANVLTF.

The rearrangement links TRBV10-2 to TRBJ1-1; D is perhaps TRBD1 (5 bases). The CDR3 has 14 amino acids. The V end was cut by 6 bases, the J end by 1 base, with 12 bases between. Per the germline V gene, CDR1 is WSHSY and CDR2 is SAAADI. CDR3 coding DNA: TGCGCCAGCAGGGAGGGGCAGGGGAACACTGAAGCTTTCTTT. This encodes CASREGQGNTEAFF.

This chain links TRBV9 with TRBJ2-1, with TRBD1 identical over 8 bases. Trimming cost V 3 bases and J 14 bases; bases outside gene matches: 4. CDR1 SGDLS and CDR2 YYNGEE come from the germline V gene. The CDR3 runs to 11 residues. The CDR3 region is CASSGTGGKFF. DNA of the CDR3: TGTGCCAGCAGCGGAACAGGGGGGAAGTTCTTC. The complete variable domain, with remaining parts taken from reference TRBV9 and TRBJ2-1, reads DSGVTQTPKHLITATGQRVTLRCSPRSGDLSVYWYQQSLDQGLQFLIQYYNGEERAKGNILERFSAQQFPDLHSELNLSSLELGDSALYFCASSGTGGKFFGPGTRLTVL.

The chain employs TRBV7-9 and TRBJ1-1; no clear D gene. Germline V lookup: CDR1 SEHNR, CDR2 FQNEAQ (reference sequence). CDR3 length: 14 residues. Trimming removed 5 bases from V and 1 base from J, with 11 bases in between. The CDR3 DNA is TGTGCCAGCAGCCATGAGCGGGCGAACACTGAAGCTTTCTTT. Its translation is CASSHERANTEAFF.

J is TRBJ2-7 and V is TRBV27, with D possibly TRBD1 on 5 matching bases. The germline V gene encodes CDR1 MNHEY and CDR2 SMNVEV (reference sequence). Trimming removed 9 bases at V and 0 bases at J, with 15 bases between. The CDR3 length is 14 residues. CDR3 sequence reads: CASARGYSSYEQYF. DNA of the CDR3: TGTGCCAGTGCAAGGGGATACAGCTCCTACGAGCAGTACTTC.

This chain connects TRBV5-1 to TRBJ1-2; TRBD1 agrees at 8 bases. The junction had 7 bases not matched to a gene; V was cut back by 4 bases and J by 11 bases. Germline V lookup: CDR1 SGHRS, CDR2 YFSETQ. This CDR3 contains 12 residues. The CDR3 loop reads CASSPDRERYTF. The CDR3 bases are TGCGCCAGCAGCCCGGACAGGGAACGGTACACCTTC.

This chain uses TRBV7-5 with TRBJ1-5; no DNA check was done on the table's D call, TRBD1. TRBV7-5 is annotated as a pseudogene. CDR3 length: 18 amino acids. Written as DNA, the CDR3 is TGTGCCAGAAGCCCCCCGGGGAGACAGGGTGGGAGCAATCAGCCCCAGCATTTT. Amino acid sequence: CARSPPGRQGGSNQPQHF.

Remarks on this clone: This sample also contains other DNA sequences that code for the same CDR3. The chain has TRBV7-3 and TRBJ1-2, with TRBD1 as a possible D gene (6 bases). The CDR3 has 13 amino acids. CDR1 SGHTA and CDR2 FQGTGA come from the germline V gene. The germline V and J ends were trimmed by 5 bases and 2 bases, with 9 bases remaining between them. As DNA, the CDR3 is TGTGCCAGCAGCCCGGACAGAAACTATGGCTACACCTTC. It encodes CASSPDRNYGYTF.

The chain joins TRBV7-7 to TRBJ1-5; D is undetermined. Trimming left V 5 bases short and J 7 bases short, with 12 bases between. This CDR3 has 13 residues. Germline V gives CDR1 SSHAT, CDR2 FNYEAQ (reference sequence). The CDR3 here is CASSENREQPQHF. The CDR3 DNA follows: TGTGCCAGCAGCGAGAACCGGGAGCAGCCCCAGCATTTT.

V and J are TRBV5-6 and TRBJ2-3; D not certain. This CDR3 region has 13 residues. V lost 0 bases and J lost 8, with 10 bases in between. Germline CDR1 SGHDT, CDR2 YYEEEE. Written as DNA, the CDR3 is TGTGCCAGCAGCTTGGAGGCCAGGTTTACGCAGTATTTT. This sequence encodes CASSLEARFTQYF.

This chain links TRBV28 with TRBJ1-1; D possibly corresponds to TRBD1 (6 bases). The V and J ends lost 8 bases and 0 bases respectively, with 10 bases between them. The CDR3 is 13 residues long. CDR1 and CDR2 (germline): MDHEN, SYDVKM. This chain's CDR3 is CASLGDMNTEAFF. The DNA of the CDR3 is TGTGCCAGCCTGGGGGACATGAACACTGAAGCTTTCTTT.

V and J are TRBV18 and TRBJ1-5; 8 bases align to TRBD1. This CDR3 has 16 amino acids. J was trimmed by 7 bases and V by 0 bases; bases with no gene match: 8. CDR1 and CDR2 (germline): KGHSH, LQKENI. The CDR3 protein is CASSPPRQGKGQPQHF. CDR3 DNA sequence: TGTGCCAGCTCACCACCGCGACAGGGGAAAGGGCAGCCCCAGCATTTT.

The chain joins TRBV18 to TRBJ1-1; 8 bases agree with TRBD1. The CDR3 consists of 16 residues. Trimming removed 6 bases from V and 3 bases from J; junction bases left unmatched: 12. Germline values: CDR1 KGHSH, CDR2 LQKENI. The CDR3 coding sequence is TGTGCCAGCTCGCCGGTTCAGGGGGCTCAGGACACTGAAGCTTTCTTT. Translation gives CASSPVQGAQDTEAFF. Combining the CDR3 with reference TRBV18 and TRBJ1-1 gives the whole variable domain NAGVMQNPRHLVRRRGQEARLRCSPMKGHSHVYWYRQLPEEGLKFMVYLQKENIIDESGMPKERFSAEFPKEGPSILRIQQVVRGDSAAYFCASSPVQGAQDTEAFFGQGTRLTVV.

CDR3 amino acids: CSGRGSYEQYF. CDR3 DNA: TGCAGTGGGCGGGGCTCCTACGAGCAGTACTTC. The V gene is TRBV20-1, the J gene TRBJ2-7; maybe TRBD2 (6 bases). The germline CDR1 and CDR2 sequences are DFQATT and SNEGSKA (reference sequence). CDR3 length equals 11 residues. V lost 7 bases and J 0 bases, leaving 7 bases between the germline ends.